These 2 T cell receptor beta chains were sequenced from one sample in a study of T cell repertoires in cytomegalovirus infection. TCRdb called the reads again in MiXCR, with one record for every CDR3 protein. The sample includes 750,000 to 900,000 distinct CDR3 sequences, 25% to 30% seen only once; the top ten take about an eighth. No cognate antigen is known for these TCRs. The sample here was cultured CD8+ T cells from PBMCs, taken from culture after CMV antigen stimulation. Source of these receptors: a human donor in good health (CMV status not recorded). Some clones in this sample may be carry-over from other donors' samples.

This clonotype was observed at least ten times. This chain connects TRBV11-2 to TRBJ2-3; tentatively, D is TRBD1 or TRBD2 (6 bases each). Looked up from germline, CDR1 is SGHAT and CDR2 is FQNNGV. The V end lost 9 bases, the J end lost 4 bases, and 20 bases lay between the germline ends. The CDR3 runs to 15 residues. In DNA form, the CDR3 reads TGTGCCAGTAAGGGGGGTTCTTACTCGGCAGATACGCAGTATTTT. It translates to CASKGGSYSADTQYF.

V and J are TRBV11-3 and TRBJ2-2; the D is unclear. Per germline, CDR1 SGHNT and CDR2 YENEEA. V was pared by 5 bases and J by 6 bases, with 19 bases between. The CDR3 runs to 16 residues. This CDR3 is CASSPRGLSDAGELFF. The CDR3 DNA sequence: TGTGCCAGCAGCCCGAGAGGATTGTCCGACGCCGGGGAGCTGTTTTTT.